Following are 9 T cell receptor beta chains from one sample sequenced in a study of control samples from healthy donors and cancer patients. The data were produced by immunoSEQ multiplex PCR, yet TCRdb's version contains in-frame clones alone and is incomplete. The repertoire holds fewer than 200,000 clones, with 85% to 95% as singletons. Sequencing input: blood. The receptors were gathered from a woman aged 55-69 years in good health.

The chain employs TRBV7-2 and TRBJ1-2, with a weak D call TRBD1 (5 bases). CDR3 length: 14 amino acids. Per the germline V gene, CDR1 is SGHTA and CDR2 is FQGNSA. V lost 4 bases to trimming and J lost 8 bases, with 17 bases between them. This CDR3 is CASSSVWQGGGYTF. CDR3 coding DNA: TGTGCCAGCAGCTCCGTTTGGCAGGGAGGGGGCTACACCTTC.

V gene TRBV7-9 combines with J gene TRBJ1-1, with TRBD1 as a possible D gene (6 bases). V dropped 6 bases and J dropped 1 base, with 12 bases sitting between them. The CDR3 is 14 amino acids. Germline CDR1 SEHNR, CDR2 FQNEAQ (reference sequence). This CDR3 reads CASSQLQGNTEAFF. The CDR3 DNA is TGTGCCAGCAGTCAACTACAGGGGAACACTGAAGCTTTCTTT.

The chain joins TRBV2 to TRBJ2-3; TRBD2 might be the D (6 bases). Germline assignment: CDR1 SNHLY and CDR2 FYNNEI. Trimming took off 2 bases at V and 2 bases at J, with 17 bases between the two ends. This CDR3 has 17 amino acids. The CDR3 bases are TGTGCCAGCAGTGAATCCGCAACTAGCCCTTCCACAGATACGCAGTATTTT. It yields the protein CASSESATSPSTDTQYF.

The V gene is TRBV3-1 (or the pseudogene TRBV3-2), the J gene TRBJ1-2, with D unclear. Deletions cut 0 bases from V and 13 bases from J, with 9 bases between. The CDR3 is 11 amino acids. CDR1 is LGHDT, CDR2 YNNKEL, per germline (reference sequence). This chain's CDR3 is CASSQEQISTF. CDR3 DNA sequence: TGTGCCAGCAGCCAAGAACAGATCAGCACCTTC.

The chain joins TRBV6-2 or TRBV6-3 to TRBJ2-1, with 10 nucleotides matching TRBD2. The CDR3 covers 14 residues. After removal of 6 bases from V and 2 bases from J, the junction contained 1 base not matched to a gene. The germline V gene encodes CDR1 MNHEY and CDR2 SVGEGT. CDR3: CASSGTSAYNEQFF. The CDR3 DNA reads as TGTGCCAGCAGCGGGACTAGCGCCTACAATGAGCAGTTCTTC.

The chain joins TRBV6-6 to TRBJ2-5, with 9 positions matching TRBD1. The CDR3 contains 13 residues. The germline V gene encodes CDR1 MNHNY and CDR2 SVGAGI (reference sequence). V shed 5 bases and J 7 bases; nucleotides not matched to a gene: 5. CDR3 amino acids: CASSGGQGLTQYF. The CDR3 region has the DNA TGTGCCAGCAGTGGCGGACAGGGGCTGACCCAGTACTTC.

The genes are TRBV6-2 or TRBV6-3 and TRBJ1-1; TRBD1 matches 9 bases. Germline CDR1 MNHEY, CDR2 SVGEGT. CDR3 size: 12 residues. V lost 5 bases and J lost 6; bases outside the gene matches: 1. In DNA form, the CDR3 reads TGTGCCAGCAGTGGGACAGGGTCTGAAGCTTTCTTT. Encoded protein: CASSGTGSEAFF.

The rearrangement links TRBV9 to TRBJ1-1; D unclear. Trimming took 0 bases from V and 0 from J, leaving 6 bases between them. Germline values: CDR1 SGDLS, CDR2 YYNGEE. This CDR3 is built from 14 residues. The CDR3 loop reads CASSVGNMNTEAFF. CDR3 nucleotides: TGTGCCAGCAGCGTAGGCAATATGAACACTGAAGCTTTCTTT. The full variable domain, completed using reference TRBV9 and TRBJ1-1, is DSGVTQTPKHLITATGQRVTLRCSPRSGDLSVYWYQQSLDQGLQFLIQYYNGEERAKGNILERFSAQQFPDLHSELNLSSLELGDSALYFCASSVGNMNTEAFFGQGTRLTVV.

The chain combines TRBV7-2 with TRBJ2-1; 9 bases match TRBD1. Losses at the gene ends were 2 bases for V and 7 bases for J; bases not matched to a gene: 6. The CDR3 totals 15 residues. Germline-derived CDR1 and CDR2 are SGHTA and FQGNSA. The CDR3 loop reads CASSLLTGGGNEQFF. CDR3 DNA sequence: TGTGCCAGCAGCTTATTGACAGGGGGAGGGAATGAGCAGTTCTTC.